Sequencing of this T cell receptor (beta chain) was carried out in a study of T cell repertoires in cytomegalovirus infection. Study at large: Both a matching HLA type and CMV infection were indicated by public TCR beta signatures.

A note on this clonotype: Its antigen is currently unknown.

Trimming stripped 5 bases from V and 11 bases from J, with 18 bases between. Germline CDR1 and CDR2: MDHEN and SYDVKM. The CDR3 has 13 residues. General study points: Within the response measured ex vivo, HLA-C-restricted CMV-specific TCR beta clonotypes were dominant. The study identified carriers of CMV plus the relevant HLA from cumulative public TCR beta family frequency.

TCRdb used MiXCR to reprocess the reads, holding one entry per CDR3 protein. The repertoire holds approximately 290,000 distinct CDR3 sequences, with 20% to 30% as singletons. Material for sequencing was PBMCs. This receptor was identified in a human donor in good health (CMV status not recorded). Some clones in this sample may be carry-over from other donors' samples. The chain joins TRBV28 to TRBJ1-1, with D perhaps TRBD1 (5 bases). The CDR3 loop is CASSLIPMGRAFF. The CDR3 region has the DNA TGTGCCAGCAGTCTTATCCCCATGGGACGTGCTTTCTTT.